Listed below are T cell receptor beta chains from one sample, sequenced in a study of T cell changes during pregnancy in multiple sclerosis. Profiling relied on immunoSEQ multiplex PCR, and the TCRdb table lists in-frame clones only, not all of them. The data show 85,000 to 90,000 clones, 94% seen once. The sequencing used peripheral blood, collected after pregnancy. All receptors come from a female donor in good health, enrolled as a control in a pregnancy study. Both conserved end residues are part of each CDR3. D genes are given only for firm matches. Only some rows state a clone size, as once, few, many or a class for expanded clones.

size: NA; J: TRBJ1-2; V: TRBV19; D: NA; DNA: TGTGCCAGTAGTATAGTTGGCTACCTCACCGAAGGAGCTAACTATGGCTACACCTTC; CDR3: CASSIVGYLTEGANYGYTF
size: NA; J: TRBJ2-7; V: TRBV9; D: TRBD2; DNA: TGTGCCAGCAGCGTAGGGACTAGCGGGAGGGGCGAGCAGTACTTC; CDR3: CASSVGTSGRGEQYF
size: once; J: TRBJ2-1; V: TRBV19; D: TRBD2; DNA: TGTGCCAGTAAGAGGGAGTTAGGACTAGCGGGAGTGAATGAGCAGTTCTTC; CDR3: CASKRELGLAGVNEQFF
size: NA; J: TRBJ2-7; V: TRBV18; D: NA; DNA: TGTGCCAGCTCACCAGGGAGTGCTGGCGAGCAGTACTTC; CDR3: CASSPGSAGEQYF
size: NA; J: TRBJ1-6; V: TRBV4-1; D: NA; DNA: TGCGCCAGCAGCCAACATACCGGGTCCGAATTTAATTCACCCCTCCACTTT; CDR3: CASSQHTGSEFNSPLHF
size: NA; J: TRBJ1-5; V: TRBV28; D: TRBD1; DNA: TGTGCCAGCAGTCTAGGGACAGGTGGTCGCGCCCAGCATTTT; CDR3: CASSLGTGGRAQHF
size: NA; J: TRBJ2-5; V: TRBV5-1; D: NA; DNA: TGCGCCAGCAGCTTGGGAGTAACGAAACAAGAGACCCAGTACTTC; CDR3: CASSLGVTKQETQYF
size: NA; J: TRBJ2-7; V: TRBV28; D: TRBD2; DNA: TGTGCCAGCAGCCCTAGCGGGAGTTCCTACGAGCAGTACTTC; CDR3: CASSPSGSSYEQYF
size: NA; J: TRBJ2-1; V: TRBV27; D: TRBD2; DNA: TGTGCCAGCACGGGGCTAGCGGGAGGGCGTGAGCAGTTCTTC; CDR3: CASTGLAGGREQFF
size: NA; J: TRBJ2-2; V: TRBV27; D: NA; DNA: TGTGCCAGCAGTTCGAGTAGCTCCGGGGAGCTGTTTTTT; CDR3: CASSSSSSGELFF
size: NA; J: TRBJ2-1; V: TRBV11-3; D: TRBD1; DNA: TGTGCCAGCAGCTCGACCCGACAGGGGCGAACTTATGAGCAGTTCTTC; CDR3: CASSSTRQGRTYEQFF
size: NA; J: TRBJ1-1; V: TRBV6-5; D: NA; DNA: TGTGCCAGCAGTTACACGCCCGGGGTTGACACTGAAGCTTTCTTT; CDR3: CASSYTPGVDTEAFF
size: NA; J: TRBJ1-4; V: TRBV7-9; D: TRBD1; DNA: TGTGCCAGCAGCTTAGAGGGACAGTCTAATGAAAAACTGTTTTTT; CDR3: CASSLEGQSNEKLFF
size: NA; J: TRBJ2-7; V: TRBV9; D: TRBD2; DNA: TGTGCCAGCAGCGTCGGGGAGACTAGCGGGAGGCTCTACGAGCAGTACTTC; CDR3: CASSVGETSGRLYEQYF
size: NA; J: TRBJ2-7; V: TRBV28; D: TRBD1; DNA: TGTGCCAGCAGTTTAACCGGGACAGGGAGTGAGCAGTACTTC; CDR3: CASSLTGTGSEQYF
size: NA; J: TRBJ1-2; V: TRBV5-4; D: TRBD1; DNA: TGTGCCAGCAGCTCCCCCGGGACAGGCGGGGGCTACACCTTC; CDR3: CASSSPGTGGGYTF
size: NA; J: TRBJ2-1; V: TRBV2; D: TRBD2; DNA: TGTGCCAGCAGTGAGGGACCTAGCGGGAGAGCGAGGAATGAGCAGTTCTTC; CDR3: CASSEGPSGRARNEQFF
size: NA; J: TRBJ2-7; V: TRBV28; D: TRBD2; DNA: TGTGCCAGCAGTTTTGCTAGCGGGGAAGACTACGAGCAGTACTTC; CDR3: CASSFASGEDYEQYF
size: NA; J: TRBJ2-7; V: TRBV11-2; D: NA; DNA: TGTGCCAGCAGCCGGACAAGGATCACCTACGAGCAGTACTTC; CDR3: CASSRTRITYEQYF
size: NA; J: TRBJ2-7; V: TRBV4-1; D: TRBD1; DNA: TGCGCCAGCAGCCAAGGCCTGGGACAGGGTTCCTACGAGCAGTACTTC; CDR3: CASSQGLGQGSYEQYF
size: NA; J: TRBJ1-5; V: TRBV2; D: NA; DNA: TGTGCCAGCAGTGACGGGAATCAGCCCCAGCATTTT; CDR3: CASSDGNQPQHF
size: NA; J: TRBJ2-3; V: TRBV29-1; D: NA; DNA: TGCAGCGCGCGTAGCGGTGGGGCAGATACGCAGTATTTT; CDR3: CSARSGGADTQYF
size: NA; J: TRBJ2-5; V: TRBV4-2; D: NA; DNA: TGTGCCAGCAGCCAAGATATAGGGGCAGTGTCCCAGTACTTC; CDR3: CASSQDIGAVSQYF
size: NA; J: TRBJ2-4; V: TRBV2; D: TRBD2; DNA: TGTGCCAGCAGTGAAATGGCTAGCGGGAGGATCACCAAAAACATTCAGTACTTC; CDR3: CASSEMASGRITKNIQYF
size: NA; J: TRBJ2-5; V: TRBV27; D: NA; DNA: TGTGCCAGCAGTCCCACCCGGGGGACTCGGAAGGAAAAGGTCGAGACCCAGTACTTC; CDR3: CASSPTRGTRKEKVETQYF
size: NA; J: TRBJ2-1; V: TRBV6-1; D: TRBD1; DNA: TGTGCCAGCAGTGAAGTGTTGTGGGACAGGGATTTCAATGAGCAGTTCTTC; CDR3: CASSEVLWDRDFNEQFF
size: NA; J: TRBJ2-7; V: TRBV11-3; D: NA; DNA: TGTGCCAGCAGCTCCCCCCCGCGGCACGAGCAGTACTTC; CDR3: CASSSPPRHEQYF
size: NA; J: TRBJ2-1; V: TRBV5-1; D: TRBD1; DNA: TGCGCCAGCAGCTTGGTGCTAGGGGGCACTGGGTCTGAGCAGTTCTTC; CDR3: CASSLVLGGTGSEQFF
size: NA; J: TRBJ1-5; V: TRBV30; D: NA; DNA: TGTGCCTGGAGTTCCAGAAACAATCAGCCCCAGCATTTT; CDR3: CAWSSRNNQPQHF
size: once; J: TRBJ2-7; V: TRBV19; D: NA; DNA: TGTGCCAGTAGTATAGATCTGGAAGGAGGGCAGTACTTC; CDR3: CASSIDLEGGQYF
size: NA; J: TRBJ2-2; V: TRBV28; D: NA; DNA: TGTGCCAGCAGTTTTGGTTTCGGAGGCGGGGAGCTGTTTTTT; CDR3: CASSFGFGGGELFF